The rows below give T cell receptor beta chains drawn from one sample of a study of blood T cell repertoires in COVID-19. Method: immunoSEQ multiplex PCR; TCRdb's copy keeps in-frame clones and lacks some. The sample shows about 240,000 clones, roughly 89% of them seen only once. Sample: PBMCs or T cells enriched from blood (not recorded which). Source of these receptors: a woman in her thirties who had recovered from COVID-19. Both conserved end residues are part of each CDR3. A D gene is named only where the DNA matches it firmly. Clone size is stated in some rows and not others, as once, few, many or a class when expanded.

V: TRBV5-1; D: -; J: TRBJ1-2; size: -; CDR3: CASSSEGYGYTF; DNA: TGCGCCAGCAGTTCAGAGGGCTATGGCTACACCTTC
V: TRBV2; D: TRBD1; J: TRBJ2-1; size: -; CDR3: CASSPQGLITYNEQFF; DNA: TGTGCCAGCAGTCCACAGGGGTTAATAACCTACAATGAGCAGTTCTTC
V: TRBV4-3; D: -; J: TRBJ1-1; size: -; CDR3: CASSQGNRELNTEAFF; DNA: TGCGCCAGCAGCCAAGGTAACAGGGAATTGAACACTGAAGCTTTCTTT
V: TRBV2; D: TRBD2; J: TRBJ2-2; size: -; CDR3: CASTARTSGRDTGELFF; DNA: TGTGCCAGCACCGCCCGGACTAGCGGGAGGGACACCGGGGAGCTGTTTTTT
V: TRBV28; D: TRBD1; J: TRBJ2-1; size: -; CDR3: CASSPGQGWDTNEQFF; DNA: TGTGCCAGCAGTCCAGGACAGGGATGGGACACGAATGAGCAGTTCTTC
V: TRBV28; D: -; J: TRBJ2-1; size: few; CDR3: CASQGLVNEQFF; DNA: TGTGCCAGCCAGGGTCTGGTGAATGAGCAGTTCTTC
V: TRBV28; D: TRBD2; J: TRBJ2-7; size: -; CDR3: CASRTSGSLSYEQYF; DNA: TGTGCCAGTAGGACTAGCGGGAGCCTCTCCTACGAGCAGTACTTC
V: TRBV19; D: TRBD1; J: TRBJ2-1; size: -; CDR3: CASNVGAGGEGEQFF; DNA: TGTGCCAGTAATGTTGGGGCAGGGGGCGAGGGTGAGCAGTTCTTC
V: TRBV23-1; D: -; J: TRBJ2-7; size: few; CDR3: CATDGPPAGEQYF; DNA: TGCGCCACCGACGGGCCCCCGGCGGGCGAGCAGTACTTC
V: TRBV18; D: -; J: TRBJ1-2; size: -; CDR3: CASSPGLGQGRGYTF; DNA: TGTGCCAGCTCACCAGGTTTAGGGCAGGGAAGAGGCTACACCTTC
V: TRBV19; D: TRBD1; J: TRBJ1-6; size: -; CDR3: CASSIGDRNSPLHF; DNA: TGTGCCAGTAGTATAGGGGACAGGAATTCACCCCTCCACTTT
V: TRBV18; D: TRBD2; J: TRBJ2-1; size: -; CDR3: CASSLGLAGTGNEQFF; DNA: TGTGCCAGCTCACTGGGACTAGCGGGAACCGGCAATGAGCAGTTCTTC
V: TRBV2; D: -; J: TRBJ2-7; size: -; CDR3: CASGTSYEQYF; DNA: TGTGCCAGTGGGACTTCCTACGAGCAGTACTTC
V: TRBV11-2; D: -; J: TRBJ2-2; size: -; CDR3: CASSLRLYTGELFF; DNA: TGTGCCAGCAGCTTAAGACTCTACACCGGGGAGCTGTTTTTT
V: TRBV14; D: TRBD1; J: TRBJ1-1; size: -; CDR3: CASSRPGQLQLNTEAFF; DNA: TGTGCCAGCAGCCGACCGGGACAGCTACAACTGAACACTGAAGCTTTCTTT
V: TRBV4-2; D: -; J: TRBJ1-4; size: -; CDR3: CASSQSVRRANEKLFF; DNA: TGTGCCAGCAGCCAATCGGTCAGGCGGGCTAATGAAAAACTGTTTTTT
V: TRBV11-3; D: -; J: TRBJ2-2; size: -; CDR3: CASSSEAGRPGELFF; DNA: TGTGCCAGCAGCTCGGAAGCGGGTAGACCCGGGGAGCTGTTTTTT
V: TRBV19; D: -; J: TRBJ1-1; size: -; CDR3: CASSEQGMNTEAFF; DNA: TGTGCCAGTAGTGAACAGGGCATGAACACTGAAGCTTTCTTT
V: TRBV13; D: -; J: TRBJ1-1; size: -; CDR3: CASSLPGTGAFF; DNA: TGTGCCAGCAGCTTACCCGGAACGGGAGCTTTCTTT
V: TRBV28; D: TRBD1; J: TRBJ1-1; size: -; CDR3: CASTSPRTGNTEAFF; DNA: TGTGCCAGCACCTCACCCCGGACAGGGAACACTGAAGCTTTCTTT
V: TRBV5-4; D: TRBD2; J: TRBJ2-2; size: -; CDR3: CASSLRLAGYGGELFF; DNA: TGTGCCAGCAGCTTGAGGCTAGCGGGATACGGCGGGGAGCTGTTTTTT
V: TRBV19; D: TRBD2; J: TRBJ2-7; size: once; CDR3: CASSERGGTEQYF; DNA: TGTGCCAGTAGTGAGCGGGGGGGCACCGAGCAGTACTTC
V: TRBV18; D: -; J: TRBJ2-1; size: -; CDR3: CASSPNTGAHYNEQFF; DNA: TGTGCCAGCTCTCCAAACACGGGAGCTCACTACAATGAGCAGTTCTTC
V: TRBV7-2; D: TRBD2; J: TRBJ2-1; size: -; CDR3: CASSLAGGPDEQFF; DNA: TGTGCCAGCAGCTTGGCGGGAGGCCCGGATGAGCAGTTCTTC
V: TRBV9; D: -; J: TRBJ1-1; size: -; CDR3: CASSASGTPDTEAFF; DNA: TGTGCCAGCAGCGCCTCCGGGACACCTGACACTGAAGCTTTCTTT
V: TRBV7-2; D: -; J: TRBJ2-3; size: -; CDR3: CASSLPGSLADTQYF; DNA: TGTGCCAGCAGCTTACCCGGGAGCTTGGCAGATACGCAGTATTTT
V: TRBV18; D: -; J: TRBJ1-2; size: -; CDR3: CASSPTEDGYTF; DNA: TGTGCCAGCTCACCTACAGAAGATGGCTACACCTTC
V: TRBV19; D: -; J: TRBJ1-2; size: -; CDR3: CASISSHSGYTF; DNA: TGTGCCAGTATATCGAGCCATTCTGGCTACACCTTC
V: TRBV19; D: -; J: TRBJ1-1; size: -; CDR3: CASSIPGPEAFF; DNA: TGTGCCAGTAGTATTCCAGGGCCTGAAGCTTTCTTT
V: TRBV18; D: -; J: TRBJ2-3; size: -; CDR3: CASSPGQTSTDTQYF; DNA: TGTGCCAGCTCACCCGGACAGACAAGCACAGATACGCAGTATTTT
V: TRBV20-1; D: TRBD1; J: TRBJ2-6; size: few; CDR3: CSASIQGVSGANVLTF; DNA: TGCAGTGCTAGTATCCAGGGGGTCTCTGGGGCCAACGTCCTGACTTTC
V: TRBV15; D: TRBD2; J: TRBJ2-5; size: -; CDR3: CATSRTSGQQETQYF; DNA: TGTGCCACCAGCAGGACTAGCGGGCAACAAGAGACCCAGTACTTC
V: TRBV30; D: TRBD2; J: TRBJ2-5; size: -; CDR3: CAWTSGAQETQYF; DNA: TGTGCCTGGACTAGCGGGGCCCAAGAGACCCAGTACTTC
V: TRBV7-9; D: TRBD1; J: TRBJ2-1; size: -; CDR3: CASSLIGTASDQFF; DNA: TGTGCCAGCAGCTTAATAGGGACAGCAAGTGACCAGTTCTTC
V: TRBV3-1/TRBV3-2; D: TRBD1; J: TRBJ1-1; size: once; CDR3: CASSHGTGTEAFF; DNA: TGTGCCAGCAGTCACGGGACAGGGACTGAAGCTTTCTTT
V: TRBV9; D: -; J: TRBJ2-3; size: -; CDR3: CASSVGGLIRKSTDTQYF; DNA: TGTGCCAGCAGCGTAGGGGGCCTTATCCGAAAAAGCACAGATACGCAGTATTTT
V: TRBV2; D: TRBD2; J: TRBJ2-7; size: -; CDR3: CASSGSGIYEQYF; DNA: TGTGCCAGCAGCGGTAGCGGGATCTACGAGCAGTACTTC
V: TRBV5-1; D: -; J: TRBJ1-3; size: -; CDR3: CASSPGTGNTIYF; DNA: TGCGCCAGCAGCCCAGGGACTGGAAACACCATATATTTT
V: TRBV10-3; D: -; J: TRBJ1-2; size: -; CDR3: CAISVDGGSYGYTF; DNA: TGTGCCATCAGTGTGGACGGAGGATCCTATGGCTACACCTTC
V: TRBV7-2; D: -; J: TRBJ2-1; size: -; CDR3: CASSPRTSYSYNEQFF; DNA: TGTGCCAGCAGCCCAAGAACTAGTTACTCCTACAATGAGCAGTTCTTC
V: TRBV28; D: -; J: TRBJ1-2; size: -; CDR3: CASTDLVARSDYGYTF; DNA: TGTGCCAGCACCGACTTGGTCGCCCGGAGTGACTATGGCTACACCTTC
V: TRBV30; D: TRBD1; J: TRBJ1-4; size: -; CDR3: CAWSEGQRNEKLFF; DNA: TGTGCCTGGAGTGAGGGACAGAGAAATGAAAAACTGTTTTTT
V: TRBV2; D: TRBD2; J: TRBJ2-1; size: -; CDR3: CASRGLAHRSYNEQFF; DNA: TGTGCCAGCAGGGGACTAGCGCACCGCTCCTACAATGAGCAGTTCTTC
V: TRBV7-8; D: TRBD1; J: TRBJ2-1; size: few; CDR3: CASRYRGRNEQFF; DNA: TGTGCCAGCAGGTACAGGGGGCGGAATGAGCAGTTCTTC
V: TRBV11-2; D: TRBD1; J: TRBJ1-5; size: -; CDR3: CASSLGGTGYQPQHF; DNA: TGTGCCAGCAGCTTAGGCGGGACAGGTTATCAGCCCCAGCATTTT
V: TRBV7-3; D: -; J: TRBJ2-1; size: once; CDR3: CASGAGASSYNEQFF; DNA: TGTGCCAGCGGTGCAGGGGCCTCCTCCTACAATGAGCAGTTCTTC
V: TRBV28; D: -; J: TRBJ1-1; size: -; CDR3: CASSYLRVVRGNTEAFF; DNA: TGTGCCAGCAGTTATTTGCGGGTGGTACGGGGGAACACTGAAGCTTTCTTT
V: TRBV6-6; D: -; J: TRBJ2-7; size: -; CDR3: CASSWQAPYEQYF; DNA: TGTGCCAGCAGTTGGCAGGCCCCCTACGAGCAGTACTTC
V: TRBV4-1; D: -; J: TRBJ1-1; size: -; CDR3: CASSQTWGDDEAFF; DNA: TGCGCCAGCAGCCAAACTTGGGGGGACGATGAAGCTTTCTTT
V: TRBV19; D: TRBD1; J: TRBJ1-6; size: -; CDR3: CASVHGQGVWNSPLHF; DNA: TGTGCCAGCGTTCACGGACAGGGGGTATGGAATTCACCCCTCCACTTT
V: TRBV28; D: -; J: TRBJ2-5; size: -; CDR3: CASSFQGSWQETQYF; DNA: TGTGCCAGCAGTTTTCAGGGAAGCTGGCAAGAGACCCAGTACTTC
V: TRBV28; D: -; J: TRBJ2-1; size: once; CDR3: CASRTTRGSHNEQFF; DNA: TGTGCCAGCAGGACAACGAGGGGGTCCCACAATGAGCAGTTCTTC
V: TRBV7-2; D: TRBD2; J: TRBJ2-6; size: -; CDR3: CASSLFWDYSSGANVLTF; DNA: TGTGCCAGCAGCTTATTTTGGGACTACTCTTCTGGGGCCAACGTCCTGACTTTC
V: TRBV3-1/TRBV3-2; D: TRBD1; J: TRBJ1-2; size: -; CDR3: CASRDRGDYGYTF; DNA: TGTGCCAGCAGGGACAGGGGTGACTATGGCTACACCTTC